This is a list of T cell receptor beta chains from one sample in a study of response to subunit inactivated influenza vaccine. MiXCR was run by TCRdb on the RT-PCR reads, yielding one entry per CDR3 protein. The sample lists roughly 650,000 distinct CDR3 sequences; around a sixth were seen once. The source was PBMCs from blood, collected less than 13 days after vaccination. These receptors came from a man aged 50-60 years who received an inactivated influenza vaccine. The CDR3 runs from the conserved cysteine through the conserved F or W. D genes are given only for firm matches. Clone size is stated in some rows and not others, as once, few, many or a class when expanded.

size	length	J	D	V	DNA	CDR3
NA	15	TRBJ2-7	TRBD1	TRBV15	TGTGCCACCAGCAGTGAACTCAGGGGGAGCTACGAGCAGTACTTC	CATSSELRGSYEQYF
NA	13	TRBJ2-3	NA	TRBV19	TGTGCCAGTAGTATACCAGGGGCAGATACGCAGTATTTT	CASSIPGADTQYF
NA	15	TRBJ2-3	TRBD1	TRBV11-2	TGTGCCAGCAGCCCTGGGACAGCTTTCACAGATACGCAGTATTTT	CASSPGTAFTDTQYF
NA	17	TRBJ2-1	TRBD2	TRBV7-8	TGTGCCAGCAGCTTAGAGACGACTAGCGGGAGGGCCAATGAGCAGTTCTTC	CASSLETTSGRANEQFF
few	14	TRBJ1-6	NA	TRBV24-1	TGTGCCACCAGTGAGGGCCCCTATAATTCACCCCTCCACTTT	CATSEGPYNSPLHF
NA	17	TRBJ2-2	TRBD2	TRBV6-1	TGTGCCAGCACTAGACCCCCCGCGGGAGGGCCGTACGGGGAGCTGTTTTTT	CASTRPPAGGPYGELFF
NA	15	TRBJ2-1	TRBD2	TRBV27	TGTGCCACCAGTTTAGCGGGAGAGGAGTACAATGAGCAGTTCTTC	CATSLAGEEYNEQFF
many	13	TRBJ1-1	NA	TRBV5-1	TGTGCCAGCAGCTTGGAAGTGAACACTGAAGCTTTCTTT	CASSLEVNTEAFF
few	16	TRBJ2-7	TRBD2	TRBV2	TGTGCCAGCAGGATAATTCGGACTAGCGCCTACTACGAGCAGTACTTC	CASRIIRTSAYYEQYF
NA	15	TRBJ2-5	NA	TRBV2	TGTGCCAGCAGTGAAGCGCCACTGGGTCACGAGACCCAGTACTTC	CASSEAPLGHETQYF
once	18	TRBJ2-7	TRBD2	TRBV11-1	TGTGCCAGCAGCCCACCGGGACTAGCGGGAGGGAGTAACTACGAGCAGTACTTC	CASSPPGLAGGSNYEQYF
NA	15	TRBJ2-5	NA	TRBV6-2/TRBV6-3	TGTGCCAGTAGCTCCTCCAGGGTAGGGGGACGGACCCAGTACTTC	CASSSSRVGGRTQYF
many	20	TRBJ2-1	TRBD2	TRBV28	TGTGCCAGCAGTTTGGAGGCGCCAGCGGGGGGCCGTTGGGTCTACAATGAGCAGTTCTTC	CASSLEAPAGGRWVYNEQFF
NA	16	TRBJ2-5	TRBD1	TRBV24-1	TGTGCCACCAGTGATTTGAAGGCAGGGGGCCAAGAGACCCAGTACTTC	CATSDLKAGGQETQYF
few	16	TRBJ2-3	NA	TRBV9	TGTGCCAGCAGCGTAGGAGGGCGGGGGCAGGGAGATACGCAGTATTTT	CASSVGGRGQGDTQYF
NA	16	TRBJ2-1	NA	TRBV4-2	TGTGCCAGCAGCTCTGGGCACACCCGCTCCTACAATGAGCAGTTCTTC	CASSSGHTRSYNEQFF
many	13	TRBJ2-1	TRBD2	TRBV12-3/TRBV12-4	TGTGCCAGCAGTTTCGGACTAGTAGGCGAGCAGTTCTTC	CASSFGLVGEQFF
NA	13	TRBJ1-5	NA	TRBV6-2/TRBV6-3	TGTGCCAGCCGGGACAATAGCAATCAGCCCCAGCATTTT	CASRDNSNQPQHF
many	15	TRBJ2-2	NA	TRBV12-3/TRBV12-4	TGTGCCAGCAGTCTCGACAGGATATACACCGGGGAGCTGTTTTTT	CASSLDRIYTGELFF
few	13	TRBJ1-2	NA	TRBV29-1	TGCAGCGTTGTTGTGGGGACTGTCGGTGGCTACACCTTC	CSVVVGTVGGYTF
NA	15	TRBJ1-1	NA	TRBV4-3	TGCGCCAGCAGCGAAGGCAGAGGGCTTAACACTGAAGCTTTCTTT	CASSEGRGLNTEAFF
NA	14	TRBJ2-7	NA	TRBV6-1	TGTGCCAGCAGTAGCCGCAGGAGCTCCTACGAGCAGTACTTC	CASSSRRSSYEQYF
many	13	TRBJ2-5	NA	TRBV6-5	TGTGCCAGCAGTTACTCGAGGGTGGAGACCCAGTACTTC	CASSYSRVETQYF
few	13	TRBJ1-2	NA	TRBV5-1	TGCGCCAGCAGCTTGGAGGGTATCTATGGCTACACCTTC	CASSLEGIYGYTF
NA	13	TRBJ2-2	NA	TRBV12-3/TRBV12-4	TGTGCCAGCAGTTTCTTGGGTTCCGGGGAGCTGTTTTTT	CASSFLGSGELFF
NA	13	TRBJ1-1	TRBD1	TRBV19	TGTGCCAGCGTACTGCCAGGGGGCCCTGAAGCTTTCTTT	CASVLPGGPEAFF
NA	15	TRBJ1-5	NA	TRBV27	TGTGCCAGCAGTTTAAGTCTCGCTAGCAATCAGCCCCAGCATTTT	CASSLSLASNQPQHF
NA	12	TRBJ2-2	NA	TRBV7-2	TGTGCCAGCAGCTCAAACTTCGGGGAGCTGTTTTTT	CASSSNFGELFF
NA	16	TRBJ2-5	NA	TRBV5-6	TGTGCCAGCAGCTTCACGGAGTTGATCGTGGGTGAGACCCAGTACTTC	CASSFTELIVGETQYF
few	14	TRBJ2-7	NA	TRBV5-1	TGCGCCAGCAGCTTGAGTTACAGCACCTACGAGCAGTACTTC	CASSLSYSTYEQYF
few	15	TRBJ2-1	TRBD1	TRBV20-1	TGCAGTGCTAGACCCCAACCCCGGACAGGGCTTGAGCAGTTCTTC	CSARPQPRTGLEQFF
many	16	TRBJ2-2	NA	TRBV15	TGTGCCACCAAGGAAATCGGGACATTGAACACCGGGGAGCTGTTTTTT	CATKEIGTLNTGELFF
NA	16	TRBJ2-5	TRBD2	TRBV7-2	TGTGCCAGCAGCCCGGGACTAGCGGGGGCCGTGGGGACCCAGTACTTC	CASSPGLAGAVGTQYF
once	15	TRBJ2-3	TRBD2	TRBV2	TGTGCCAGCGGGGCTAGCGGGCCGGGCACAGATACGCAGTATTTT	CASGASGPGTDTQYF
NA	13	TRBJ1-1	NA	TRBV29-1	TGCAGCATAACCGGACAGCCGAACACTGAAGCTTTCTTT	CSITGQPNTEAFF
few	12	TRBJ2-7	TRBD1	TRBV30	TGTGCCTGGAGTATTACAGGGGATGAGCAGTACTTC	CAWSITGDEQYF
few	15	TRBJ1-2	NA	TRBV6-2/TRBV6-3	TGTGCCAGCAGTTACTCGATGGGCAGGAACTATGGCTACACCTTC	CASSYSMGRNYGYTF
few	13	TRBJ1-1	NA	TRBV20-1	TGCAGTGCTAGGAACAGCATGAACACTGAAGCTTTCTTT	CSARNSMNTEAFF
NA	16	TRBJ2-7	TRBD2	TRBV5-4	TGTGCCAGCAGCTCCGGACTAGCGGGAGGGCCGCCCGAGCAGTACTTC	CASSSGLAGGPPEQYF
few	15	TRBJ1-5	NA	TRBV20-1	TGCAGTGCTAGAGATCCAAGGGGGAGCAATCAGCCCCAGCATTTT	CSARDPRGSNQPQHF
NA	16	TRBJ2-7	TRBD2	TRBV20-1	TGCAGTGCTAGGCCTAGCGGGGGGCCGAGCTCCTACGAGCAGTACTTC	CSARPSGGPSSYEQYF
many	14	TRBJ2-3	NA	TRBV5-1	TGCGCCAGCAGTATTACCCAGAGCACAGATACGCAGTATTTT	CASSITQSTDTQYF
few	13	TRBJ1-5	TRBD1	TRBV19	TGTGCCAGTAGACGAGACAGGGGTCAGCCCCAGCATTTT	CASRRDRGQPQHF
few	16	TRBJ2-1	TRBD1	TRBV12-3/TRBV12-4	TGTGCCAGCAGCTTGCCTAGGGACAGCTACTACAATGAGCAGTTCTTC	CASSLPRDSYYNEQFF
many	14	TRBJ2-5	NA	TRBV18	TGTGCCAGCTCACCACTTCCAAGCATCGAGACCCAGTACTTC	CASSPLPSIETQYF
NA	15	TRBJ2-1	NA	TRBV11-2	TGTGCCAGCAGCGATATCCGGGGTAGCCACAATGAGCAGTTCTTC	CASSDIRGSHNEQFF
few	15	TRBJ2-3	TRBD1	TRBV7-2	TGTGCCAGCAGCCTAACAGGGGGGAAGGCAGATACGCAGTATTTT	CASSLTGGKADTQYF
few	16	TRBJ2-7	NA	TRBV7-9	TGTGCCAGCAGCGCAGAGTTCCCGGGACACCACTACGAGCAGTACTTC	CASSAEFPGHHYEQYF
NA	14	TRBJ1-5	TRBD1	TRBV25-1	TGTGCCAGCAGTGAGACAGGGTACAATCAGCCCCAGCATTTT	CASSETGYNQPQHF
NA	20	TRBJ2-6	NA	TRBV6-2/TRBV6-3	TGTGCCAGCAGTTACTCCCAGTATGGGGGCGGTTATACTGGGGCCAACGTCCTGACTTTC	CASSYSQYGGGYTGANVLTF
NA	14	TRBJ2-7	NA	TRBV10-3	TGTGCCACCGAACGGGGGAGGCACTCTGGCGAGCAGTACTTC	CATERGRHSGEQYF
few	13	TRBJ2-5	NA	TRBV24-1	TGTGCCACCAGTACTCCGGGGTTAGGGACCCAGTACTTC	CATSTPGLGTQYF
once	14	TRBJ2-7	NA	TRBV28	TGTGCCAGCACCCCCCTTTTGGAGACCTACGAGCAGTACTTC	CASTPLLETYEQYF
few	14	TRBJ2-1	NA	TRBV7-2	TGTGCCAGCAGCCCGGACACGGGCGGGAATGAGCAGTTCTTC	CASSPDTGGNEQFF
NA	13	TRBJ2-1	NA	TRBV25-1	TGTGCCAGCAGTATCCAGACAGACAATGAGCAGTTCTTC	CASSIQTDNEQFF